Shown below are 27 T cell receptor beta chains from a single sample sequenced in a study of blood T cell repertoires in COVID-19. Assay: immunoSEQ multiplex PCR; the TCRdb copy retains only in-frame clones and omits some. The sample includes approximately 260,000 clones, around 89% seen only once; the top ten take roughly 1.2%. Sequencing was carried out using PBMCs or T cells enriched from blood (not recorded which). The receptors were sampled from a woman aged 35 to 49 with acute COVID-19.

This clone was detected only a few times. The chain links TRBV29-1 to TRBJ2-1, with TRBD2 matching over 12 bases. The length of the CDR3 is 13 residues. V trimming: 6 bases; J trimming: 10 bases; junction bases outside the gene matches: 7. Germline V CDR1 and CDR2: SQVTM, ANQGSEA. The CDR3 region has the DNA TGCAGCGTCCGGACTAGCGGGACGGGGGAGCAGTTCTTC. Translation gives CSVRTSGTGEQFF.

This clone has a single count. The CDR3: CASSTGLAGSTDTQYF. CDR3 bases: TGCGCCAGCAGCACTGGACTAGCGGGAAGCACAGATACGCAGTATTTT. The V and J genes are TRBV5-1 and TRBJ2-3; 12 positions agree with TRBD2. The ends lost 4 bases at V and 0 bases at J; junction bases unmatched: 3. Germline assignment: CDR1 SGHRS and CDR2 YFSETQ. The CDR3 consists of 16 residues.

The CDR3, as DNA: TGTGCCAGCAGCCGACAGGGGGCAATAACTGGGGCCAACGTCCTGACTTTC. As protein: CASSRQGAITGANVLTF. The chain is built from TRBV16 and TRBJ2-6; 10 bases fit TRBD1. Germline V gives CDR1 KGHSY, CDR2 FQNENV. The CDR3 totals 17 residues. V shed 4 bases and J 2 bases; nucleotides not matched to a gene: 5.

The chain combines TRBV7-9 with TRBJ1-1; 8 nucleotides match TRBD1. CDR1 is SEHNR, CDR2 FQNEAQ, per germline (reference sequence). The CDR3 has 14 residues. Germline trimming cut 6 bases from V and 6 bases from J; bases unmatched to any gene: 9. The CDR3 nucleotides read TGTGCCAGCAGTTGGACAGGGACAATCGCTGAAGCTTTCTTT. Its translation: CASSWTGTIAEAFF. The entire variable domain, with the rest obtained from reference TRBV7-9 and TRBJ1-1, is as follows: DTGVSQNPRHKITKRGQNVTFRCDPISEHNRLYWYRQTLGQGPEFLTYFQNEAQLEKSRLLSDRFSAERPKGSFSTLEIQRTEQGDSAMYLCASSWTGTIAEAFFGQGTRLTVV.

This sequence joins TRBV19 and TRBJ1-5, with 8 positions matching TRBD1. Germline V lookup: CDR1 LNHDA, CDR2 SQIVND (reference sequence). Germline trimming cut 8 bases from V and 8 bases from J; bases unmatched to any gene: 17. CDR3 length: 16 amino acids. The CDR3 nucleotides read TGTGCCAGTCTCGGACAGGGCCTCCGTAGCAGGGAGCCCCAGCATTTT. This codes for CASLGQGLRSREPQHF.

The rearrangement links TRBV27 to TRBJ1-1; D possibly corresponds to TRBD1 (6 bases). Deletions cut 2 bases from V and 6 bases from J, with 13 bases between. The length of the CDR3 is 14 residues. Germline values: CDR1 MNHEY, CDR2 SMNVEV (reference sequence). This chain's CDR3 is CASSLNGYRAEAFF. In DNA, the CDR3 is TGTGCCAGCAGTTTAAACGGGTACAGGGCTGAAGCTTTCTTT.

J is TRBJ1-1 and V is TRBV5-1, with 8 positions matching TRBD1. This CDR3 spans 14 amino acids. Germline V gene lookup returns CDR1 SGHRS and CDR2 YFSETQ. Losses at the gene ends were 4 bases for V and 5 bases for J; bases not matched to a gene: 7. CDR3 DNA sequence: TGCGCCAGCAGCCCAAGACAGGGGATGACTGAAGCTTTCTTT. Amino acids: CASSPRQGMTEAFF.

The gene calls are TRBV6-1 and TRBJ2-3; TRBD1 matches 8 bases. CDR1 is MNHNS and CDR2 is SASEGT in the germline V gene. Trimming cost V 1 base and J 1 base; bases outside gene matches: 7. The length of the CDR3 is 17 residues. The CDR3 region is CASSEEVWGQGTDTQYF. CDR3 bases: TGTGCCAGCAGTGAAGAAGTTTGGGGACAGGGCACAGATACGCAGTATTTT.

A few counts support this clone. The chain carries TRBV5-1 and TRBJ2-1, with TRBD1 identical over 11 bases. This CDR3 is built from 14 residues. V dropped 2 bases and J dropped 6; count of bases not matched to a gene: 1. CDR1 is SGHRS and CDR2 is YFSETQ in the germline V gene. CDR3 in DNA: TGCGCCAGCAGCTTCGGGACAGGGGGCAATGAGCAGTTCTTC. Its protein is CASSFGTGGNEQFF. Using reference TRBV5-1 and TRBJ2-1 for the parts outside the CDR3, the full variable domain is KAGVTQTPRYLIKTRGQQVTLSCSPISGHRSVSWYQQTPGQGLQFLFEYFSETQRNKGNFPGRFSGRQFSNSRSEMNVSTLELGDSALYLCASSFGTGGNEQFFGPGTRLTVL.

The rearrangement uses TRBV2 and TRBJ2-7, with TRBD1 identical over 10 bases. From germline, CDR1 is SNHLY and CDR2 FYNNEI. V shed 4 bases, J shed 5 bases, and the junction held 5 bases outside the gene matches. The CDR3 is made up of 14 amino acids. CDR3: CASSVGQGVHEQYF. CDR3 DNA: TGTGCCAGCAGTGTTGGACAGGGGGTTCACGAGCAGTACTTC.

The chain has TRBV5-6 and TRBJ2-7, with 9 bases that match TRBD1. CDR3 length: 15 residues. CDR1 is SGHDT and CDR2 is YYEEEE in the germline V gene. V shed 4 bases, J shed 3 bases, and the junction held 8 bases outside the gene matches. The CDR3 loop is CASSARDRVRYEQYF. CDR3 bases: TGTGCCAGCAGCGCGCGGGACAGGGTCCGCTACGAGCAGTACTTC.

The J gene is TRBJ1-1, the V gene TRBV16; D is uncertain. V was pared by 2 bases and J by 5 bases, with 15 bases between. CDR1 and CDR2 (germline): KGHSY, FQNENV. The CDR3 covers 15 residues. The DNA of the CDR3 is TGTGCCAGCAGCCAAGCGCCGGGAGCCGGGACTGAAGCTTTCTTT. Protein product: CASSQAPGAGTEAFF. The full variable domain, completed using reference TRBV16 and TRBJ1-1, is GEEVAQTPKHLVRGEGQKAKLYCAPIKGHSYVFWYQQVLKNEFKFLISFQNENVFDETGMPKERFSAKCLPNSPCSLEIQATKLEDSAVYFCASSQAPGAGTEAFFGQGTRLTVV.

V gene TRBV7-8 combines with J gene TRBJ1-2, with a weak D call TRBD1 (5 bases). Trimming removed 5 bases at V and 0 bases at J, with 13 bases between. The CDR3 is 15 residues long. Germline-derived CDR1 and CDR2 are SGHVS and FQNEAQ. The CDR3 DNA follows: TGTGCCAGCAGCACCTGGACGGACACTAACTATGGCTACACCTTC. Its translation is CASSTWTDTNYGYTF.

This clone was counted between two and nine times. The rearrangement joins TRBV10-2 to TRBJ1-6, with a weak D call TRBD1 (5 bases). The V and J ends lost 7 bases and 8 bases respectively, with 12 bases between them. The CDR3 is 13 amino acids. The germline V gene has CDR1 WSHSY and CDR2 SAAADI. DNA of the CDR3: TGCGCCAGCACGGGGGGAGGCGATTCACCCCTCCACTTT. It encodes CASTGGGDSPLHF.

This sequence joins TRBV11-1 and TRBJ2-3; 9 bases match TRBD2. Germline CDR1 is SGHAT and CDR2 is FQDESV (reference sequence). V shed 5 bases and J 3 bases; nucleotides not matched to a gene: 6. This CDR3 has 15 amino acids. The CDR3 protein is CASSHGTSPTDTQYF. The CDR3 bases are TGTGCCAGCAGCCACGGGACTAGCCCTACAGATACGCAGTATTTT.

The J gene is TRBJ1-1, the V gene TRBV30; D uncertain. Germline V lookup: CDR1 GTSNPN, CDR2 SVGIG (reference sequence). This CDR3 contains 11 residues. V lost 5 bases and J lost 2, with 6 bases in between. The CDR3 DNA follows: TGTGCCTGGGGGTATAACACTGAAGCTTTCTTT. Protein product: CAWGYNTEAFF.

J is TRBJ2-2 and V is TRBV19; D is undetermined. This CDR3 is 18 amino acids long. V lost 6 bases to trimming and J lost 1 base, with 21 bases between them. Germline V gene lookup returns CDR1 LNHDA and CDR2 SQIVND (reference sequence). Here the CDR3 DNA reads TGTGCCAGTAGCGAAACCCTTCTAGGTAATCGGAACACCGGGGAGCTGTTTTTT. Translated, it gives CASSETLLGNRNTGELFF.

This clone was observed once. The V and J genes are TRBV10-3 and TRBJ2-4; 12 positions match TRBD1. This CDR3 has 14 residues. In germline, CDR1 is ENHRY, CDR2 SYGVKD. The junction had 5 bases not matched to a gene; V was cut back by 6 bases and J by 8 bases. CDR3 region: CAIRGQGALDIQYF. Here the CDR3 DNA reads TGTGCCATCAGGGGACAGGGGGCTTTGGACATTCAGTACTTC.

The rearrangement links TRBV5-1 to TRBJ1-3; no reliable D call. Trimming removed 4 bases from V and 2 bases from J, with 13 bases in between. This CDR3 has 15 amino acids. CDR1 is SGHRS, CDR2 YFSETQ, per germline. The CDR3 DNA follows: TGCGCCAGCAGCCCAGAGGGTTCCCCTGGAAACACCATATATTTT. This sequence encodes CASSPEGSPGNTIYF. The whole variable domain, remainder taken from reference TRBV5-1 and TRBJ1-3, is KAGVTQTPRYLIKTRGQQVTLSCSPISGHRSVSWYQQTPGQGLQFLFEYFSETQRNKGNFPGRFSGRQFSNSRSEMNVSTLELGDSALYLCASSPEGSPGNTIYFGEGSWLTVV.

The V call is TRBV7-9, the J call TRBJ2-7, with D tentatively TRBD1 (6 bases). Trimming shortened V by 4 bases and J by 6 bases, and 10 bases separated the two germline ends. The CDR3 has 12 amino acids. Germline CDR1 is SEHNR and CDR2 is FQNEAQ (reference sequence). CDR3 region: CASSYRDTEQYF. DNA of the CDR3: TGTGCCAGCAGCTACCGGGACACCGAGCAGTACTTC.

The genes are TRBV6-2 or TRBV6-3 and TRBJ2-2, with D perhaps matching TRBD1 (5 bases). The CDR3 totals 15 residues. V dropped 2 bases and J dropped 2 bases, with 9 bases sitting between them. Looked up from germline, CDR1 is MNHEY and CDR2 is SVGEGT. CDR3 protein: CASSYGQGNTGELFF. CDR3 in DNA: TGTGCCAGCAGTTACGGGCAGGGAAACACCGGGGAGCTGTTTTTT.

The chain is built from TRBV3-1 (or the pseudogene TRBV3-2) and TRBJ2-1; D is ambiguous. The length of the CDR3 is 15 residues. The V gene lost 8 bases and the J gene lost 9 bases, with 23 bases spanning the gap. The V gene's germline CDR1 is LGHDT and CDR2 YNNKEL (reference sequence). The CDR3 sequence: CASRPVGGYNSEQFF. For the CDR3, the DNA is TGTGCCAGCCGACCAGTAGGCGGTTACAATAGTGAGCAGTTCTTC.

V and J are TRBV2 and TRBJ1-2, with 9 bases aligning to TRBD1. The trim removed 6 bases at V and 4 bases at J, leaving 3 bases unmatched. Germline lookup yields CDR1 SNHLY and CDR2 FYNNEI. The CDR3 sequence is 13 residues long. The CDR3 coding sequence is TGTGCCAGCAGAACAGGGGGCGGCTATGGCTACACCTTC. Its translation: CASRTGGGYGYTF.

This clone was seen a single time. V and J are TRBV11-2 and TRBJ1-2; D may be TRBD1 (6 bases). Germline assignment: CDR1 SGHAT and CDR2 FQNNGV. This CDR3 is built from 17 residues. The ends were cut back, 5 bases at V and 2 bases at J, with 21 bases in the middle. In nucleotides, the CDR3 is TGTGCCAGCAGCGAGGCGGGTTGGGGGCGTAACAACTATGGCTACACCTTC. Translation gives CASSEAGWGRNNYGYTF.

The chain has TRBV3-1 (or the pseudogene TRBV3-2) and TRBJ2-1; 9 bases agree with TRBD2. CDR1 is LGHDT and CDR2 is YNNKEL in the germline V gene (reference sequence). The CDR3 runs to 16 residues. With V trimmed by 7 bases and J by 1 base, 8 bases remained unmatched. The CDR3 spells CASTLGLAGSYNEQFF. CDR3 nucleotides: TGTGCCAGCACCTTAGGTCTAGCGGGATCCTACAATGAGCAGTTCTTC.

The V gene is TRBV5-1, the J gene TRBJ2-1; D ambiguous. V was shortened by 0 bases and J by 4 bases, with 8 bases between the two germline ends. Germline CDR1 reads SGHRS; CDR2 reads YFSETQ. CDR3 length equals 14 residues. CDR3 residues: CASSLDSDYNEQFF. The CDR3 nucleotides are TGCGCCAGCAGCTTGGATTCAGATTACAATGAGCAGTTCTTC. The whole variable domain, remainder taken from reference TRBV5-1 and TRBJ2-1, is KAGVTQTPRYLIKTRGQQVTLSCSPISGHRSVSWYQQTPGQGLQFLFEYFSETQRNKGNFPGRFSGRQFSNSRSEMNVSTLELGDSALYLCASSLDSDYNEQFFGPGTRLTVL.

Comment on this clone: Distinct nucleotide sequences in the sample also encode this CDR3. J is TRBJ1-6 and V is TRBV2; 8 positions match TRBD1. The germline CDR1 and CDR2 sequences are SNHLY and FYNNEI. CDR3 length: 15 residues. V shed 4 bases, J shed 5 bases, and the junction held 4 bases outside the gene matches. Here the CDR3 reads CASSAQGGDNSPLHF. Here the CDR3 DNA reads TGTGCCAGCAGTGCACAGGGGGGTGATAATTCACCCCTCCACTTT.